The 24 T cell receptor beta chains presented below share a single source sample, sequenced in a study of T cells after yellow fever vaccination. MiXCR, applied by TCRdb to the 5' RACE reads, yields one record per CDR3 protein. This sample carries roughly 330,000 distinct CDR3 sequences, around 6.8% of them seen once, and the ten largest clones take roughly a sixth. This specimen was PBMCs, taken roughly 46 days after the first yellow fever vaccination. Receptors were obtained from a man between 18 and 35 years old who received the YFV17D yellow fever vaccine.

Ten or more counts support this clonotype. The chain is built from TRBV7-8 and TRBJ2-2; 7 bases are shared with TRBD1. The CDR3 totals 14 residues. Germline-derived CDR1 and CDR2 are SGHVS and FQNEAQ. The V segment lost 7 bases and the J segment 0 bases; nucleotides outside the gene matches: 2. The CDR3 protein is CASKGAANTGELFF. CDR3 nucleotide sequence: TGTGCCAGCAAGGGGGCTGCGAACACCGGGGAGCTGTTTTTT.

A few counts support this clonotype. The chain carries TRBV7-9 and TRBJ1-1, with D possibly TRBD1 on 5 matching bases. The germline V gene encodes CDR1 SEHNR and CDR2 FQNEAQ (reference sequence). V shed 2 bases and J shed 1 base, with 14 bases lying between them. This CDR3 spans 16 amino acids. CDR3 loop: CASSLSQRGKNTEAFF. CDR3 DNA sequence: TGTGCCAGCAGCTTAAGCCAACGGGGGAAGAACACTGAAGCTTTCTTT.

This clonotype has more than one count but fewer than ten. This chain links TRBV11-2 with TRBJ2-3, with 7 bases matching TRBD1. The CDR3 consists of 15 residues. V dropped 5 bases and J dropped 2; count of bases not matched to a gene: 7. The germline V gene has CDR1 SGHAT and CDR2 FQNNGV. The CDR3 region is CASSPTGLFTDTQYF. The CDR3 coding sequence is TGTGCCAGCAGCCCGACAGGGCTATTCACAGATACGCAGTATTTT.

The chain recombines TRBV7-9 with TRBJ2-3; 14 bases are a match to TRBD2. Germline loops: CDR1 SEHNR, CDR2 FQNEAQ (reference sequence). With V trimmed by 5 bases and J by 3 bases, 7 bases remained unmatched. The CDR3 consists of 17 residues. The CDR3 region is CASSIRLAGGKTDTQYF. The CDR3, as DNA: TGTGCCAGCAGCATCCGACTAGCGGGGGGGAAAACAGATACGCAGTATTTT. Based on the CDR3 plus reference TRBV7-9 and TRBJ2-3, the full variable domain is DTGVSQNPRHKITKRGQNVTFRCDPISEHNRLYWYRQTLGQGPEFLTYFQNEAQLEKSRLLSDRFSAERPKGSFSTLEIQRTEQGDSAMYLCASSIRLAGGKTDTQYFGPGTRLTVL.

The chain carries TRBV11-2 and TRBJ2-1; D gene ambiguous. Germline CDR1 and CDR2: SGHAT and FQNNGV. Trimming stripped 4 bases from V and 0 bases from J, with 16 bases between. This CDR3 contains 17 residues. For the CDR3, the DNA is TGTGCCAGCAGCTCCGTGGACCCTCCGAGCTCCTACAATGAGCAGTTCTTC. Residues: CASSSVDPPSSYNEQFF.

Note on this clonotype: Being one base from a much bigger clone, this may be a read error. V and J are TRBV5-1 and TRBJ2-5, with 7 bases matching TRBD1. Germline V gene data show CDR1 as SGHRS and CDR2 as YFSETQ. This CDR3 has 14 residues. In nucleotides, the CDR3 is TGCGCCGGCAGCTTGGAACAGGGGCAAGAGACCCAGTACTTC. This sequence encodes CAGSLEQGQETQYF.

This chain joins TRBV12-3 or TRBV12-4 and TRBJ2-1; TRBD2 matches at 8 bases. This CDR3 has 14 residues. The junction had 10 bases not matched to a gene; V was cut back by 6 bases and J by 9 bases. CDR3 DNA sequence: TGTGCCAGCAGCTGGGCGGGGGGCCAGGGTGAGCAGTTCTTC. Its translation is CASSWAGGQGEQFF.

This clonotype was detected only a few times. The CDR3 loop is CSAMGPLGLETQYF. The CDR3 nucleotides read TGCAGTGCCATGGGCCCACTTGGCCTTGAGACCCAGTACTTC. This chain joins TRBV20-1 and TRBJ2-5; D remains ambiguous. Germline CDR1 DFQATT, CDR2 SNEGSKA (reference sequence). The CDR3 has 14 amino acids. Trimming cost V 6 bases and J 5 bases, with 19 bases left between them.

The rearrangement uses TRBV5-4 and TRBJ2-5, with a tentative D call TRBD1 (6 bases). The CDR3 loop spans 15 amino acids. V was clipped by 1 base and J by 2 bases, with 12 bases between them. Germline CDR1 reads SGHNT; CDR2 reads YYREEE (reference sequence). The DNA of the CDR3 is TGTGCCAGCAGCTTGTGGGACAACCAACAAGAGACCCAGTACTTC. Protein sequence: CASSLWDNQQETQYF.

This clonotype was counted at least ten times. The CDR3 region has the DNA TGTGCCAGTACCATTACGGACCAGGGGGCGCGTGGGGAGCTGTTTTTT. Translating it yields CASTITDQGARGELFF. V is TRBV6-1 and J is TRBJ2-2; 8 bases align to TRBD1. J lost 8 bases, V lost 9 bases, and 17 bases had no gene match. Per the germline V gene, CDR1 is MNHNS and CDR2 is SASEGT. The CDR3 sequence is 16 residues long.

The CDR3 reads CASSYGTPYSNQPQHF. In DNA, the CDR3 is TGTGCCAGCAGTTACGGGACACCTTATAGCAATCAGCCCCAGCATTTT. The chain couples TRBV6-5 to TRBJ1-5; a possible D gene is TRBD1 (6 bases). V was shortened by 2 bases and J by 0 bases, with 11 bases between the two germline ends. CDR1 and CDR2 from the germline V gene are MNHEY and SVGAGI. The length of the CDR3 is 16 residues.

CDR3 loop: CASSFGTGSNTGELFF. The CDR3 DNA sequence: TGTGCCAGCAGCTTCGGGACAGGGTCGAACACCGGGGAGCTGTTTTTT. The chain combines TRBV7-6 with TRBJ2-2; 9 bases are shared with TRBD1. The CDR3 spans 16 residues. Per germline, CDR1 SGHVS and CDR2 FNYEAQ. Trimming at V came to 3 bases and at J to 0 bases, leaving 2 bases not matched to a gene.

This clonotype occurred many times. This rearrangement joins TRBV5-1 to TRBJ2-3, with TRBD2 as a possible D gene (6 bases). The CDR3 length is 13 residues. CDR1 and CDR2 (germline): SGHRS, YFSETQ. The V end lost 4 bases, the J end lost 8 bases, and 14 bases lay between the germline ends. CDR3 sequence: CASSLTSSSTQYF. The CDR3 nucleotides read TGCGCCAGCAGCCTTACTAGCTCCAGTACGCAGTATTTT.

This clonotype was seen many times. This chain uses TRBV20-1 with TRBJ1-5; the match to TRBD1 covers 7 bases. The germline V gene has CDR1 DFQATT and CDR2 SNEGSKA (reference sequence). The trim removed 3 bases at V and 3 bases at J, leaving 8 bases unmatched. CDR3 length equals 15 residues. As DNA, the CDR3 is TGCAGTGCTAGGGACAGGCCCCAACTCAATCAGCCCCAGCATTTT. This encodes CSARDRPQLNQPQHF.

This chain connects TRBV5-1 to TRBJ2-4; either TRBD1 or TRBD2 may supply D (5 bases each). CDR3 size: 14 residues. CDR1 is SGHRS, CDR2 YFSETQ, per germline. Trimming left V 2 bases short and J 6 bases short, with 12 bases between. Written as DNA, the CDR3 is TGCGCCAGCAGCTTACGAGGGGTGGGAAACATTCAGTACTTC. It yields the protein CASSLRGVGNIQYF. Complete variable domain (other parts from reference TRBV5-1 and TRBJ2-4): KAGVTQTPRYLIKTRGQQVTLSCSPISGHRSVSWYQQTPGQGLQFLFEYFSETQRNKGNFPGRFSGRQFSNSRSEMNVSTLELGDSALYLCASSLRGVGNIQYFGAGTRLSVL.

This clonotype was detected ten times or more. The CDR3 sequence: CSAPQGSSYNEQFF. CDR3 in DNA: TGCAGTGCGCCCCAGGGAAGCTCCTACAATGAGCAGTTCTTC. The chain uses TRBV20-1 and TRBJ2-1, with D maybe TRBD1 (5 bases). Looked up from germline, CDR1 is DFQATT and CDR2 is SNEGSKA (reference sequence). V lost 6 bases and J 0 bases, leaving 12 bases between the germline ends. This CDR3 is built from 14 residues.

This clonotype was seen ten or more times. This chain links TRBV20-1 with TRBJ2-1; weak D call: TRBD1 (5 bases). The CDR3 is made up of 13 amino acids. V dropped 5 bases and J dropped 12 bases, with 20 bases sitting between them. Germline assignment: CDR1 DFQATT and CDR2 SNEGSKA (reference sequence). The CDR3 region has the DNA TGCAGTGCTGGTTCAGACAGCGCCTGGGGGCAGTTCTTC. It yields the protein CSAGSDSAWGQFF.

This chain joins TRBV7-4 and TRBJ1-1, with unresolved D. This CDR3 region has 15 residues. In germline, CDR1 is SGHVT, CDR2 SQSDAQ. V lost 1 base and J 0 bases, leaving 9 bases between the germline ends. DNA for the CDR3: TGTGCCAGCAGCTTAGGTCCGGTTATGAACACTGAAGCTTTCTTT. It codes for CASSLGPVMNTEAFF.

This clonotype was detected only a few times. The rearrangement links TRBV2 to TRBJ1-6; D is possibly TRBD1 (5 bases). Germline CDR1 reads SNHLY; CDR2 reads FYNNEI. The CDR3 contains 14 residues. Trimming shortened V by 6 bases and J by 6 bases, and 12 bases separated the two germline ends. CDR3 in DNA: TGTGCCAGCAGGCGGGACGGGGTTAATTCACCCCTCCACTTT. Its protein is CASRRDGVNSPLHF.

The gene calls are TRBV5-1 and TRBJ1-1, with D maybe TRBD1 (6 bases). CDR1 is SGHRS and CDR2 is YFSETQ in the germline V gene. This CDR3 has 18 amino acids. Trimming took off 5 bases at V and 5 bases at J, with 28 bases between the two ends. CDR3 coding DNA: TGCGCCAGCAGACCCCTTTGGGACATTTGGGGGGAGCGGACTGAAGCTTTCTTT. It is translated as CASRPLWDIWGERTEAFF.

There are a few counts of this clonotype. The rearrangement links TRBV28 to TRBJ1-4; tentative D call: TRBD1 (5 bases). CDR1 MDHEN and CDR2 SYDVKM come from the germline V gene. This CDR3 contains 16 residues. V lost 1 base, J lost 1 base, and 10 bases lay in between. CDR3 region: CASSLFQGRTNEKLFF. The CDR3 coding sequence is TGTGCCAGCAGTTTATTCCAGGGTCGAACTAATGAAAAACTGTTTTTT.

This clonotype was observed at least ten times. The rearrangement links TRBV10-1 to TRBJ1-1; no clear D. Germline V CDR1 and CDR2: WNHNN, SYGVQD (reference sequence). With 6 bases removed from V and 0 bases from J, the gap between germline ends came to 8 bases. The CDR3 totals 13 residues. The CDR3: CASSGQMNTEAFF. CDR3 bases: TGCGCCAGCAGCGGCCAGATGAACACTGAAGCTTTCTTT.

The rearrangement joins TRBV5-1 to TRBJ1-4; the D is unclear. V was clipped by 2 bases and J by 4 bases, with 9 bases between them. The CDR3 has 14 amino acids. Germline V gene data show CDR1 as SGHRS and CDR2 as YFSETQ. CDR3 sequence: CASSLGPVNEKLFF. CDR3 coding DNA: TGCGCCAGCAGCTTAGGGCCAGTTAATGAAAAACTGTTTTTT.

This clonotype was counted a few times. The chain uses TRBV18 and TRBJ1-1; TRBD1 matches 8 bases. The CDR3 has 17 amino acids. The junction had 16 bases not matched to a gene; V was cut back by 4 bases and J by 6 bases. The V gene's germline CDR1 is KGHSH and CDR2 LQKENI. The CDR3 bases are TGTGCCAGCTCACGAGCGGACAGGGAGATAGCTTTGGCTGAAGCTTTCTTT. Translated, it gives CASSRADREIALAEAFF.